Presented here are 8 T cell receptor beta chains from one specimen sequenced in a study of blood T cell repertoires in COVID-19. Assay: immunoSEQ multiplex PCR; the TCRdb copy retains only in-frame clones and omits some. The sample lists 45,000 to 60,000 clones, 75% to 90% occurring once. Sequencing was carried out using peripheral blood. Every receptor here comes from a man aged 55 to 70 with acute or convalescent COVID-19.

The chain links TRBV10-3 to TRBJ1-5; 8 bases fit TRBD1. This CDR3 spans 15 amino acids. The ends lost 2 bases at V and 2 bases at J; junction bases unmatched: 2. Per germline, CDR1 ENHRY and CDR2 SYGVKD. In nucleotides, the CDR3 is TGTGCCATCAGTGAGCAGGGGGCTGGCAATCAGCCCCAGCATTTT. Its translation is CAISEQGAGNQPQHF.

The genes are TRBV6-5 and TRBJ2-7, with 11 positions matching TRBD1. This CDR3 comprises 15 residues. The germline V gene has CDR1 MNHEY and CDR2 SVGAGI. The trim removed 6 bases at V and 4 bases at J, leaving 8 bases unmatched. The CDR3 DNA reads TGTGCCAGCAGCCCCAGGACAGGGGGCAGGTACGAGCAGTACTTC. Its translation: CASSPRTGGRYEQYF.

This chain connects TRBV3-1 (or the pseudogene TRBV3-2) to TRBJ1-2, with D possibly matching TRBD1 (5 bases). The CDR3 loop spans 14 amino acids. V was pared by 0 bases and J by 4 bases, with 9 bases between. Germline CDR1 reads LGHDT; CDR2 reads YNNKEL (reference sequence). CDR3 protein: CASSQEGGGYGYTF. The CDR3 coding sequence is TGTGCCAGCAGCCAAGAGGGGGGAGGCTATGGCTACACCTTC.

The count of this clone is one. This chain links TRBV19 with TRBJ2-1; 7 bases fit TRBD2. Germline CDR1 reads LNHDA; CDR2 reads SQIVND (reference sequence). V shed 5 bases and J 2 bases; nucleotides not matched to a gene: 9. This CDR3 region has 16 residues. The CDR3 DNA follows: TGTGCCAGTAGTGCCTTTCTAGCGGCGCCCTACAATGAGCAGTTCTTC. Translated, it gives CASSAFLAAPYNEQFF.

The chain has TRBV10-1 and TRBJ1-5, with D unresolved. V was trimmed by 6 bases and J by 0 bases, leaving 18 bases between them. Germline V gives CDR1 WNHNN, CDR2 SYGVQD (reference sequence). This CDR3 has 17 residues. CDR3 sequence (DNA): TGCGCCAGCAGGGCCAGCGACTTTTACGATAGCAATCAGCCCCAGCATTTT. Its translation is CASRASDFYDSNQPQHF.

The gene calls are TRBV7-9 and TRBJ2-1; the match to TRBD2 covers 14 bases. This CDR3 contains 15 residues. From germline, CDR1 is SEHNR and CDR2 FQNEAQ (reference sequence). With V trimmed by 10 bases and J by 6 bases, 8 bases remained unmatched. As DNA, the CDR3 is TGTGCCATCGGACTAGCGGGAGGACCTAGCAATGAGCAGTTCTTC. It codes for CAIGLAGGPSNEQFF.

The V gene is TRBV6-5, the J gene TRBJ1-1; D is uncertain. Trimming shortened V by 6 bases and J by 4 bases, and 9 bases separated the two germline ends. Germline CDR1 and CDR2: MNHEY and SVGAGI. The CDR3 totals 12 residues. The CDR3 region has the DNA TGTGCCAGCAGGTTCGCCGGCACTGAAGCTTTCTTT. This sequence encodes CASRFAGTEAFF.

V and J are TRBV29-1 and TRBJ2-2, with 10 positions matching TRBD1. The trim removed 4 bases at V and 8 bases at J, leaving 19 bases unmatched. Germline V lookup: CDR1 SQVTM, CDR2 ANQGSEA. The CDR3 is made up of 18 amino acids. The CDR3 nucleotides are TGCAGCGTTGGACGCTCCGGGACAGGGGTGGGAGGATTAGGGGAGCTGTTTTTT. Residues: CSVGRSGTGVGGLGELFF.